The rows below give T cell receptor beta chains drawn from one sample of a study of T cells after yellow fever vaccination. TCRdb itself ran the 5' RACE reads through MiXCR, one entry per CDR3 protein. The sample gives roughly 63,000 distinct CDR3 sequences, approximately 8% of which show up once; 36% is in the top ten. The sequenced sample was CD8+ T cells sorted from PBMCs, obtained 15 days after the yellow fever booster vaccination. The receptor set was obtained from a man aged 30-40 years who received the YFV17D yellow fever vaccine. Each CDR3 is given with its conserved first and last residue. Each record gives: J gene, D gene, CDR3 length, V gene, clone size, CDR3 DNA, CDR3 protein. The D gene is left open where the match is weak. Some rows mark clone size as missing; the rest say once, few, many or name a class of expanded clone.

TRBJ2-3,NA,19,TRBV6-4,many,TGTGCCAGCAGCCCCGGTCGTAACCCTGACGCCACTAGCACAGATACGCAGTATTTT,CASSPGRNPDATSTDTQYF
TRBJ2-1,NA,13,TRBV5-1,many,TGCGCCAGCAGCTTGGGAGGCTACAATGAGCAGTTCTTC,CASSLGGYNEQFF
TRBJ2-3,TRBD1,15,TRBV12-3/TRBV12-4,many,TGTGCCAGCAGTTTGGGGACAGGGGCCGCAGATACGCAGTATTTT,CASSLGTGAADTQYF
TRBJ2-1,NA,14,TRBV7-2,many,TGTGCCAGCAGCACCGGGACGGCCTACAATGAGCAGTTCTTC,CASSTGTAYNEQFF
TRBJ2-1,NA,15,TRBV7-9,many,TGTGCCAGCAGCTTAATCGACGGACAAAACAATGAGCAGTTCTTC,CASSLIDGQNNEQFF
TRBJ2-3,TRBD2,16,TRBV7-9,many,TGTGCCAGCAGCTTCGGACTAGCGGGAGTGACAGATACGCAGTATTTT,CASSFGLAGVTDTQYF
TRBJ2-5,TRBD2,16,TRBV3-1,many,TGTGCCAGCAGCCAAGATGAGCCTAGCGGACAAGAGACCCAGTACTTC,CASSQDEPSGQETQYF
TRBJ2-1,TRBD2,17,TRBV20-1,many,TGCAGTGCAACCACTCTAGCCCTAGCGGGAGTATCCAATGAGCAGTTCTTC,CSATTLALAGVSNEQFF
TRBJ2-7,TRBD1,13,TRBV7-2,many,TGTGCCAGCAGCTTTACAGGGGGCTACGAGCAGTACTTC,CASSFTGGYEQYF
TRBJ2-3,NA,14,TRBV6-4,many,TGTGCCAGCAGTGACAGCGGGAGCACAGATACGCAGTATTTT,CASSDSGSTDTQYF
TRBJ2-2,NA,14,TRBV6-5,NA,TGTGCCAGCAGTTACGGTCCGTCGACCGGGGAGCTGTTTTTT,CASSYGPSTGELFF
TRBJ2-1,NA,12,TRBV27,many,TGTGCCAGCAGTTCGATCTACAATGAGCAGTTCTTC,CASSSIYNEQFF
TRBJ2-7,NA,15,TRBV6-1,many,TGTGCCAGCAGCCCCTCGGGACACGGAAACTACGAGCAGTACTTC,CASSPSGHGNYEQYF
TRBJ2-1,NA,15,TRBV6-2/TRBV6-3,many,TGTGCCAGCACCATGGGCGGACCACCCTACAATGAGCAGTTCTTC,CASTMGGPPYNEQFF
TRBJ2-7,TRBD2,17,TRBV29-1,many,TGCAGCGTTGAACCGGTGAAGGGCCCCGGGAGGGCCTACGAGCAGTACTTC,CSVEPVKGPGRAYEQYF
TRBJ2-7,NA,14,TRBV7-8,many,TGTGCCAGCAGCTTAGGCGCGGGTCCGGGGGAGCAGTACTTC,CASSLGAGPGEQYF
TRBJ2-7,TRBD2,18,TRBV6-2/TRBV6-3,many,TGTGCCAGCAGTTACGAGTCTAGCGGGAGGACACCTCTCTACGAGCAGTACTTC,CASSYESSGRTPLYEQYF
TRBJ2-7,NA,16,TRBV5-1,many,TGCGCCAGCAGCCCGCCTTTGGGGATGAGCTCCTACGAGCAGTACTTC,CASSPPLGMSSYEQYF
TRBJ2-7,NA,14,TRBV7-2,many,TGTGCCAGCAGCTCCGGACCTACGCCCTACGAGCAGTACTTC,CASSSGPTPYEQYF
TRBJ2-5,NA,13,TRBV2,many,TGTGCCAGCAGGGACTACCTCCAAGAGACCCAGTACTTC,CASRDYLQETQYF
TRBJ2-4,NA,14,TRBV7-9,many,TGTGCCAGCAGCTCGGAAATAGCCAAAAACATTCAGTACTTC,CASSSEIAKNIQYF
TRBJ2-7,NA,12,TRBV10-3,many,TGTGCCATCACCGGCAACGCCTACGAGCAGTACTTC,CAITGNAYEQYF
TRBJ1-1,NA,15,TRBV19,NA,TGTGCCAGTAGTATACGAGGACACTCGAACACTGAAGCTTTCTTT,CASSIRGHSNTEAFF
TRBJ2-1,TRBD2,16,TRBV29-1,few,TGCAGCGGGATACATACGGGACTAGCGGGGTACAATGAGCAGTTCTTC,CSGIHTGLAGYNEQFF
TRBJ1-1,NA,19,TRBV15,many,TGTGCCACCAGCAGCCCTGCGGATATCCTCGGGGGGGCAGGTGGTGAAGCTTTCTTT,CATSSPADILGGAGGEAFF
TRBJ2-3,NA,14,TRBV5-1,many,TGCGCCAGCAGCTTGGCGTGGGGCCCAGATACGCAGTATTTT,CASSLAWGPDTQYF
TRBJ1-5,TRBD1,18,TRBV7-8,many,TGTGCCAGCAGCTTAGACAAGGGACAGGGGGCTAGCAATCAGCCCCAGCATTTT,CASSLDKGQGASNQPQHF
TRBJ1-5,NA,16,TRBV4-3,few,TGCGCCAGCAGCCCCTCCAGGCTATATAGCAATCAGCCCCAGCATTTT,CASSPSRLYSNQPQHF
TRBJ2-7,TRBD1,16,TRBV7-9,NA,TGTGCCAGCAGCTTTGCCCAGGGACAGAATCATTACGAGCAGTACTTC,CASSFAQGQNHYEQYF
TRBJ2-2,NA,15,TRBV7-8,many,TGTGCCAGCAGCGGACAAGAGGGATTCACCGGGGAGCTGTTTTTT,CASSGQEGFTGELFF
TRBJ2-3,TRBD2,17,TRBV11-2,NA,TGTGCCAGCGGAGGTTGGGGGACTAGCGGGAGTCCAGATACGCAGTATTTT,CASGGWGTSGSPDTQYF
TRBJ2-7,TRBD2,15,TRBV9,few,TGTGCCAGCAGCCCAACAGGGACTAGGGGCCACGAGCAGTACTTC,CASSPTGTRGHEQYF
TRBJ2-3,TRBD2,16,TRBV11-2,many,TGTGCCAGCAGCCCATGGACTAGCGGAGGCACAGATACGCAGTATTTT,CASSPWTSGGTDTQYF
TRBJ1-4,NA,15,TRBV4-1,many,TGCGCCAGCAGCCTCCCGGGACAAGGGAATGAAAAACTGTTTTTT,CASSLPGQGNEKLFF
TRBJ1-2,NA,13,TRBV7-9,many,TGTGCCAGCAGCCAAGGGACGTACTATGGCTACACCTTC,CASSQGTYYGYTF
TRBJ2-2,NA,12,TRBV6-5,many,TGTGCCAGCAGTTACTCAGGGGGGGAGCTGTTTTTT,CASSYSGGELFF
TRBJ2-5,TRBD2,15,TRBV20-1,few,TGCAGTGCTAGGGGCGGGGGGGCCTACCAAGAGACCCAGTACTTC,CSARGGGAYQETQYF
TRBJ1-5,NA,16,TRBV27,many,TGTGCCAGCAGTTTACAGGCACCAACTAGCAATCAGCCCCAGCATTTT,CASSLQAPTSNQPQHF
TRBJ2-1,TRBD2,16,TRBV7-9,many,TGTGCCAGCAGCTTAGTAACTAGCGGGATTTACAATGAGCAGTTCTTC,CASSLVTSGIYNEQFF
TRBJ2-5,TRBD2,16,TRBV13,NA,TGTGCCAGCAGCTTCCCTAGCGGGAGGGCCGCAGAGACCCAGTACTTC,CASSFPSGRAAETQYF
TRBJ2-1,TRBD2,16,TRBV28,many,TGTGCCAGCAGTTTATCGGCGGGAGGATCGACCAATGAGCAGTTCTTC,CASSLSAGGSTNEQFF
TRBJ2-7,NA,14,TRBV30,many,TGTGCCTGGACGCCCCCAGAGTCCTCCTACGAGCAGTACTTC,CAWTPPESSYEQYF
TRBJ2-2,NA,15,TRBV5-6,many,TGTGCCAGCAGCTTTGCCCTAGCGTTCACCGGGGAGCTGTTTTTT,CASSFALAFTGELFF
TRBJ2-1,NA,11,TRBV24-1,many,TGTGCCACCAGTGTGCCGGGAGAGCAGTTCTTC,CATSVPGEQFF
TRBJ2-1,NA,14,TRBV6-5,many,TGTGCCAGCAGTTACTCGGGGGGTTTCAATGAGCAGTTCTTC,CASSYSGGFNEQFF
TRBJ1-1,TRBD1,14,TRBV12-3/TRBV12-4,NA,TGTGCCAGCAGTTCCGACAGGGGGCTCACTGAAGCTTTCTTT,CASSSDRGLTEAFF
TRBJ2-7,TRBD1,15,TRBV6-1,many,TGTGCCAGCAGCCAACCACGGGACAGGCCTATCGAGCAGTACTTC,CASSQPRDRPIEQYF
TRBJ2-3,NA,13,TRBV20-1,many,TGCAGTCCATGGGACTCATCAACAGATACGCAGTATTTT,CSPWDSSTDTQYF
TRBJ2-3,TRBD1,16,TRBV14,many,TGTGCCAGCAGCCAAGGGGACAGGGGGCTGGAAGATACGCAGTATTTT,CASSQGDRGLEDTQYF
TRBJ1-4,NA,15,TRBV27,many,TGTGCCAGCAGTCTCCAAAACGCAACTAATGAAAAACTGTTTTTT,CASSLQNATNEKLFF
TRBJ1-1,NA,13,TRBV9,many,TGTGCCAGCAGCGTAGGGGCCCCCACTGAAGCTTTCTTT,CASSVGAPTEAFF
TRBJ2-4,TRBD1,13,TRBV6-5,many,TGTGCCAGCAGTTACTCCGACAGGGGGTCGATGGACTTC,CASSYSDRGSMDF
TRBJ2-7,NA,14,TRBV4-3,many,TGCGCCAGCAGCCAAGACAGGACTTCCTACGAGCAGTACTTC,CASSQDRTSYEQYF
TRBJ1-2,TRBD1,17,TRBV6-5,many,TGTGCCAGCAGTTCCGGACAGGTTGGGCGTAGTTACTATGGCTACACCTTC,CASSSGQVGRSYYGYTF
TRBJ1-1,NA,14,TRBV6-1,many,TGTGCCAGCAGCCGACAGGAGCTGAACACTGAAGCTTTCTTT,CASSRQELNTEAFF